This T cell receptor beta chain was obtained from a study of OX40 agonist ivuxolimab in advanced cancers. V was clipped by 3 bases and J by 4 bases, with 13 bases between them. Germline-derived CDR1 and CDR2 are MDHEN and SYDVKM. The CDR3 is made up of 15 amino acids. Clones were sequenced by immunoSEQ multiplex PCR, and TCRdb holds only the in-frame ones, with some missing. The sample consists of about 89,000 clones, approximately 91% of them appearing once. The starting material was CD4+ or CD8+ T cells sorted from blood, obtained in a trial of the OX40 agonist ivuxolimab. The sequence was collected from an adult with an advanced solid tumor such as melanoma, head and neck, liver or kidney cancer. This chain joins TRBV28 and TRBJ1-3, with D possibly TRBD1 on 6 matching bases. CDR3 residues: CASSLGASGGNTIYF. The CDR3 DNA sequence: TGTGCCAGCAGTTTGGGGGCCTCAGGGGGAAACACCATATATTTT.